Each of the 5 T cell receptor beta chains below was sequenced from the same sample in a study of OX40 agonist ivuxolimab in advanced cancers. The table came from immunoSEQ multiplex PCR; TCRdb's copy has only in-frame clones and leaves some out. The top ten clones hold about 1.5% of a sample with tens of thousands of clones, around nine tenths of them seen once. This specimen was CD4+ or CD8+ T cells sorted from blood, taken in a trial of the OX40 agonist ivuxolimab. All receptors derive from an adult with an advanced solid tumor such as melanoma, head and neck, liver or kidney cancer.

V gene TRBV5-8 combines with J gene TRBJ2-5; D perhaps matches TRBD2 (6 bases). CDR1 SGHTS and CDR2 YDEGEE come from the germline V gene. Trimming cost V 0 bases and J 4 bases, with 13 bases left between them. CDR3 length equals 15 residues. This CDR3 reads CASSLVLGEVETQYF. In DNA form, the CDR3 reads TGTGCCAGCAGCTTGGTGCTCGGGGAGGTAGAGACCCAGTACTTC.

CDR3 DNA: TGTGCCAGCAGCCCCCCCGGGACAGGGGGCTTGGAAAAACTGTTTTTT. It is translated as CASSPPGTGGLEKLFF. The rearrangement uses TRBV4-2 and TRBJ1-4, with TRBD1 identical over 12 bases. Germline-derived CDR1 and CDR2 are LGHNA and YNFKEQ. The V and J ends lost 4 bases and 8 bases, in that order; junction bases with no gene match: 8. CDR3 length equals 16 residues.

V gene TRBV6-5 combines with J gene TRBJ2-7; D might be TRBD1 (5 bases). V was clipped by 8 bases and J by 0 bases, with 11 bases between them. Germline-derived CDR1 and CDR2 are MNHEY and SVGAGI. The CDR3 is 13 residues long. The CDR3 region has the DNA TGTGCCAGCCTTTTGGACAACTCCTACGAGCAGTACTTC. Translating it yields CASLLDNSYEQYF.

The rearrangement joins TRBV11-2 to TRBJ2-5; D may match TRBD1 or TRBD2 (5 bases each). The length of the CDR3 is 14 residues. CDR1 is SGHAT, CDR2 FQNNGV, per germline. V was cut by 3 bases and J by 2 bases, with 10 bases left in between. The CDR3 sequence is CASSLGVEQETQYF. The CDR3 nucleotides read TGTGCCAGCAGCTTGGGGGTGGAACAAGAGACCCAGTACTTC.

V is TRBV4-3 and J is TRBJ2-1, with a possible D match to TRBD1 (6 bases). This CDR3 spans 13 amino acids. Germline-derived CDR1 and CDR2 are LGHNA and YSLEER. Trimming pared 4 bases from V and 8 bases from J, leaving 12 bases between. Here the CDR3 reads CASSRAQGDEQFF. CDR3 nucleotides: TGCGCCAGCAGCCGTGCACAGGGTGATGAGCAGTTCTTC.